One and the same sample provided the 15 T cell receptor beta chains below, sequenced in a study of blood T cell repertoires in COVID-19 (dated by TCRdb to between 2020 and 2021). The library was produced with the immunoSEQ multiplex PCR assay. TCRdb took this table from immuneACCESS and kept in-frame rearrangements with V and J called. Such tables lack part of the clones; where checked against another copy, unresolved V genes explain under half of the gap, and the rest is unexplained. The sample records 650,000 to 800,000 clones, more than 80% of which are singletons. The ten most abundant clones make up 0.2% to 0.3% of the sample. Sequences were obtained from peripheral blood. These receptors came from a woman in her late teens or twenties with acute or convalescent COVID-19.

This sequence joins TRBV12-5 and TRBJ2-3; 7 bases line up with TRBD2. V shed 1 base and J 3 bases; nucleotides not matched to a gene: 7. CDR1 and CDR2 (germline): LGHNT, FRNRAP. The CDR3 sequence is 16 residues long. The CDR3 DNA sequence: TGTGCTAGTGGTTTGGGGGAGGGAGGCTGGACAGATACGCAGTATTTT. This sequence encodes CASGLGEGGWTDTQYF.

The chain employs TRBV11-3 and TRBJ2-3; the D gene is possibly TRBD1 (6 bases). The CDR3 length is 16 residues. The V and J ends lost 3 bases and 4 bases respectively, with 17 bases between them. Germline assignment: CDR1 SGHNT and CDR2 YENEEA. CDR3 protein: CASSLGDRFRADTQYF. The CDR3 nucleotides are TGTGCCAGCAGCTTGGGAGACAGGTTCAGAGCAGATACGCAGTATTTT.

The table lists this clone with a count of one. The rearrangement joins TRBV6-4 to TRBJ2-1; possibly TRBD1 for D (5 bases). Deletions cut 2 bases from V and 5 bases from J, with 13 bases between. The CDR3 is 15 residues long. Germline V CDR1 and CDR2: MRHNA, SNTAGT. The CDR3 reads CASSDGAGSHNEQFF. CDR3 DNA: TGTGCCAGCAGTGACGGGGCAGGGTCCCACAATGAGCAGTTCTTC.

This chain joins TRBV19 and TRBJ1-2, with D possibly being TRBD1 (5 bases). Looked up from germline, CDR1 is LNHDA and CDR2 is SQIVND (reference sequence). The V and J ends lost 7 bases and 8 bases respectively, with 17 bases between them. This CDR3 has 13 residues. The CDR3 is CASKAAGQDGYTF. The CDR3 bases are TGTGCCAGTAAGGCGGCAGGGCAAGACGGCTACACCTTC.

The genes are TRBV29-1 and TRBJ1-1; D gene uncertain. Trimming shortened V by 6 bases and J by 5 bases, and 16 bases separated the two germline ends. The CDR3 runs 13 residues. Germline values: CDR1 SQVTM, CDR2 ANQGSEA. The CDR3 region is CSVRKESWTEAFF. The DNA for the CDR3 is TGCAGCGTAAGAAAGGAGTCCTGGACTGAAGCTTTCTTT.

The rearrangement uses TRBV19 and TRBJ1-3; 10 nucleotides line up with TRBD1. The CDR3 contains 14 residues. The J segment lost 6 bases and the V segment lost 6 bases, leaving 5 bases of the junction unmatched. Germline CDR1 and CDR2: LNHDA and SQIVND (reference sequence). CDR3 loop: CASRMTGGENTIYF. CDR3 bases: TGTGCCAGTAGGATGACAGGGGGCGAAAACACCATATATTTT.

This rearrangement joins TRBV9 to TRBJ2-1; D unclear. The CDR3 consists of 15 residues. The germline V gene has CDR1 SGDLS and CDR2 YYNGEE. The V end lost 2 bases, the J end lost 0 bases, and 9 bases lay between the germline ends. CDR3: CASSVSRYSYNEQFF. CDR3 nucleotide sequence: TGTGCCAGCAGCGTTAGCCGCTACTCCTACAATGAGCAGTTCTTC.

The gene calls are TRBV30 and TRBJ2-2; 8 bases agree with TRBD1. The CDR3 has 16 residues. The V segment lost 0 bases and the J segment 4 bases; nucleotides outside the gene matches: 7. Germline V gene lookup returns CDR1 GTSNPN and CDR2 SVGIG (reference sequence). DNA of the CDR3: TGTGCCTGGAGTGTAGGGACAGGACTGCTCACCGGGGAGCTGTTTTTT. Translated, it gives CAWSVGTGLLTGELFF.

This clone is a singleton in its sample. This rearrangement joins TRBV5-1 to TRBJ2-5, with TRBD2 identical over 11 bases. Per the germline V gene, CDR1 is SGHRS and CDR2 is YFSETQ. Trimming took 2 bases from V and 5 from J; bases not matched to a gene: 8. The CDR3 runs to 16 residues. The CDR3 loop reads CASSFNSGGAGETQYF. CDR3 DNA sequence: TGCGCCAGCAGCTTTAATAGCGGGGGGGCCGGCGAGACCCAGTACTTC.

The J gene is TRBJ1-2, the V gene TRBV5-5, with D uncertain. Per germline, CDR1 SGHKS and CDR2 YYEKEE (reference sequence). The CDR3 loop spans 12 amino acids. V lost 1 base, J lost 4 bases, and 5 bases lay in between. In nucleotides, the CDR3 is TGTGCCAGCAGCTTGTGGCTCTATGGCTACACCTTC. Translating it yields CASSLWLYGYTF.

V and J are TRBV7-9 and TRBJ2-1; D gene ambiguous. This CDR3 contains 13 residues. Trimming stripped 5 bases from V and 7 bases from J, with 12 bases between. CDR1 SEHNR and CDR2 FQNEAQ come from the germline V gene (reference sequence). The CDR3 is CASSPTVRNEQFF. CDR3 DNA sequence: TGTGCCAGCAGCCCAACGGTTCGGAATGAGCAGTTCTTC.

This clone was detected a few times. The chain has TRBV7-6 and TRBJ1-1; no definite D call. CDR1 and CDR2 from the germline V gene are SGHVS and FNYEAQ. The CDR3 is 16 amino acids. Trimming took 1 base from V and 1 from J, leaving 13 bases between them. The CDR3 DNA sequence: TGTGCCAGCAGCTTAGGGACGATAAGCGGGAACACTGAAGCTTTCTTT. It translates to CASSLGTISGNTEAFF.

The CDR3 nucleotides read TGTGCCAGCAGCTTAGTAGTTTCGCGCGGGGCAGAAGCTTTCTTT. It specifies CASSLVVSRGAEAFF. This chain uses TRBV7-6 with TRBJ1-1; D is perhaps TRBD1 (5 bases). Between the trimmed V and J ends, which lost 1 base and 8 bases, there was a span of 17 bases. The CDR3 consists of 15 residues. Germline values: CDR1 SGHVS, CDR2 FNYEAQ.

The chain is built from TRBV5-1 and TRBJ1-1, with D hard to call. The CDR3 has 15 amino acids. Germline V CDR1 and CDR2: SGHRS, YFSETQ. The V gene lost 2 bases and the J gene lost 1 base, with 12 bases spanning the gap. The CDR3 region is CASSLAKTENTEAFF. In nucleotides, the CDR3 is TGCGCCAGCAGCTTAGCCAAAACAGAGAACACTGAAGCTTTCTTT.

The V and J genes are TRBV15 and TRBJ1-5; D gene unclear. The CDR3 loop spans 12 amino acids. Trimming shortened V by 5 bases and J by 9 bases, and 11 bases separated the two germline ends. The germline gives CDR1 LNHNV, CDR2 YYDKDF (reference sequence). The CDR3 nucleotides are TGTGCCACCAGCTTCCCGGTCGGGCCCCAGCATTTT. This gives the protein CATSFPVGPQHF. Based on the CDR3 plus reference TRBV15 and TRBJ1-5, the full variable domain is DAMVIQNPRYQVTQFGKPVTLSCSQTLNHNVMYWYQQKSSQAPKLLFHYYDKDFNNEADTPDNFQSRRPNTSFCFLDIRSPGLGDTAMYLCATSFPVGPQHFGDGTRLSIL.